The 32 T cell receptor beta chains given below trace back to one sample, sequenced in a study of T cell responses to AZD1222 COVID-19 vaccine. Repertoires were generated with immunoSEQ multiplex PCR, while TCRdb's copy carries only in-frame clones and drops some. The profile shows about 140,000 clones, more than 85% of them singletons. The sample was peripheral blood, taken on day 0 of MenACWY control vaccination. Receptor source: an adult in good health.

The chain employs TRBV2 and TRBJ1-5; the D gene is possibly TRBD1 (5 bases). Germline V lookup: CDR1 SNHLY, CDR2 FYNNEI. Trimming pared 5 bases from V and 8 bases from J, leaving 25 bases between. The CDR3 has 17 amino acids. CDR3 residues: CASSFRPGVAGEKPQHF. CDR3 nucleotides: TGTGCCAGCAGTTTCCGCCCGGGGGTGGCCGGGGAAAAGCCCCAGCATTTT.

The chain combines TRBV6-5 with TRBJ1-1; TRBD1 might be the D (6 bases). V lost 7 bases to trimming and J lost 13 bases, with 22 bases between them. The CDR3 consists of 13 residues. Per the germline V gene, CDR1 is MNHEY and CDR2 is SVGAGI. The CDR3 loop reads CASTPGRGLGGFF. CDR3 sequence (DNA): TGTGCCAGCACCCCGGGACGCGGACTAGGGGGTTTCTTT.

The chain couples TRBV19 to TRBJ1-2; 8 bases line up with TRBD1. Germline-derived CDR1 and CDR2 are LNHDA and SQIVND (reference sequence). The V segment lost 4 bases and the J segment 2 bases; nucleotides outside the gene matches: 6. The CDR3 sequence is 15 residues long. CDR3 residues: CASSNRQGINYGYTF. For the CDR3, the DNA is TGTGCCAGTAGTAACCGACAGGGGATCAACTATGGCTACACCTTC.

The CDR3 here is CASSLQGRTEAFF. The CDR3 region has the DNA TGTGCCAGCAGCTTGCAAGGTAGAACTGAAGCTTTCTTT. This chain connects TRBV7-9 to TRBJ1-1; D unclear. CDR1 and CDR2 (germline): SEHNR, FQNEAQ (reference sequence). The CDR3 is made up of 13 amino acids. V was pared by 3 bases and J by 5 bases, with 10 bases between.

The V gene is TRBV12-3 or TRBV12-4, the J gene TRBJ1-1, with D unclear. Trimming pared 7 bases from V and 1 base from J, leaving 7 bases between. The CDR3 has 12 amino acids. The CDR3 loop is CASTVGNTEAFF. The DNA for the CDR3 is TGTGCCAGCACCGTTGGGAACACTGAAGCTTTCTTT.

The DNA of the CDR3 is TGTGCCAGCAGCGCGACGGGCGGCGGGGAGCTGTTTTTT. As protein: CASSATGGGELFF. V and J are TRBV7-7 and TRBJ2-2; D gene unclear. Trimming removed 5 bases from V and 7 bases from J, with 11 bases in between. CDR1 and CDR2 from the germline V gene are SSHAT and FNYEAQ (reference sequence). The CDR3 length is 13 residues.

This clone was observed a single time. The chain combines TRBV29-1 with TRBJ1-1; D remains ambiguous. Per the germline V gene, CDR1 is SQVTM and CDR2 is ANQGSEA. The ends were cut back, 7 bases at V and 2 bases at J, with 11 bases in the middle. This CDR3 comprises 12 residues. CDR3 amino acids: CSGRTTNTEAFF. For the CDR3, the DNA is TGCAGCGGACGGACCACAAACACTGAAGCTTTCTTT.

The chain has TRBV5-1 and TRBJ2-4; no clear D gene. Trimming removed 4 bases at V and 6 bases at J, with 20 bases between. The germline gives CDR1 SGHRS, CDR2 YFSETQ. The CDR3 is made up of 16 amino acids. The CDR3 sequence is CASSVPAATSLNIQYF. For the CDR3, the DNA is TGCGCCAGCAGCGTGCCGGCAGCGACTTCATTAAACATTCAGTACTTC.

This clone has more than one count but fewer than ten. The DNA for the CDR3 is TGTGCCAGCAGTTTAAACAGCGGGAGGAGCACCGGGGAGCTGTTTTTT. This sequence encodes CASSLNSGRSTGELFF. This chain connects TRBV28 to TRBJ2-2; 9 bases map to TRBD2. With V trimmed by 2 bases and J by 4 bases, 5 bases remained unmatched. Germline V gene data show CDR1 as MDHEN and CDR2 as SYDVKM. The CDR3 sequence is 16 residues long.

CDR3 DNA: TGCGCCAGCAGCCTAGCACCCGGGGGGCTAAACATTCAGTACTTC. Translating it yields CASSLAPGGLNIQYF. V and J are TRBV5-1 and TRBJ2-4; a weak D match, TRBD2 (7 bases). This CDR3 is built from 15 residues. V was trimmed by 4 bases and J by 6 bases, leaving 17 bases between them. Looked up from germline, CDR1 is SGHRS and CDR2 is YFSETQ.

The chain links TRBV15 to TRBJ2-5; D is unclear. Germline-derived CDR1 and CDR2 are LNHNV and YYDKDF (reference sequence). V shed 6 bases and J shed 5 bases, with 13 bases lying between them. The CDR3 contains 13 residues. The DNA of the CDR3 is TGTGCCACCAGGGCCACCCGGTGGGAGACCCAGTACTTC. This codes for CATRATRWETQYF.

The rearrangement uses TRBV19 and TRBJ2-2, with D perhaps TRBD1 (6 bases). Germline V gene sequence: CDR1 LNHDA, CDR2 SQIVND (reference sequence). This CDR3 has 15 residues. Trimming stripped 5 bases from V and 4 bases from J, with 14 bases between. CDR3 sequence reads: CASSHTTGFTGELFF. The CDR3 region has the DNA TGTGCCAGTAGTCATACGACAGGCTTCACCGGGGAGCTGTTTTTT.

The rearrangement uses TRBV5-6 and TRBJ2-6; D ambiguous. Trimming shortened V by 1 base and J by 2 bases, and 7 bases separated the two germline ends. The CDR3 spans 15 residues. Germline-derived CDR1 and CDR2 are SGHDT and YYEEEE. The CDR3 region has the DNA TGTGCCAGCAGCTTGCTATGGACTGGGGCCAACGTCCTGACTTTC. The encoded protein is CASSLLWTGANVLTF.

This chain connects TRBV14 to TRBJ1-1; 7 bases are shared with TRBD1. V was clipped by 4 bases and J by 3 bases; unmatched bases: 5. CDR1 and CDR2 (germline): SGHDN, FVKESK. This CDR3 spans 14 amino acids. The CDR3, as DNA: TGTGCCAGCAGCCCTAAGACAGGGCACACTGAAGCTTTCTTT. Its translation: CASSPKTGHTEAFF.

V and J are TRBV18 and TRBJ2-2, with 7 bases aligning to TRBD1. The CDR3 covers 16 residues. CDR1 KGHSH and CDR2 LQKENI come from the germline V gene. Unmatched junction bases numbered 5, after V lost 1 base and J lost 3 bases. This CDR3 is CASSPQLQGYTGELFF. Here the CDR3 DNA reads TGTGCCAGCTCACCACAGTTACAGGGGTACACCGGGGAGCTGTTTTTT.

This chain connects TRBV7-2 to TRBJ2-6; D not certain. Germline lookup yields CDR1 SGHTA and CDR2 FQGNSA. V was pared by 6 bases and J by 2 bases, with 8 bases between. The CDR3 runs 14 residues. The CDR3 DNA follows: TGTGCCAGCAGTCCCACGGCTGGGGCCAACGTCCTGACTTTC. Translated: CASSPTAGANVLTF.

The chain is built from TRBV6-5 and TRBJ1-3, with no clear D. Germline CDR1 is MNHEY and CDR2 is SVGAGI. Trimming removed 6 bases from V and 8 bases from J, with 17 bases in between. The CDR3 covers 14 residues. The CDR3 sequence: CASSSHHPRDTIYF. In DNA form, the CDR3 reads TGTGCCAGCAGCTCTCACCACCCCCGCGACACCATATATTTT.

V usage is TRBV25-1 and J usage is TRBJ1-1, with D tentatively TRBD1 (6 bases). The CDR3 runs to 13 residues. CDR1 and CDR2 from the germline V gene are MGHDK and SYGVNS. V shed 5 bases and J shed 5 bases, with 12 bases lying between them. CDR3 protein: CASSSGAETEAFF. The CDR3 nucleotides read TGTGCCAGCAGTTCGGGGGCAGAGACTGAAGCTTTCTTT.

The chain is built from TRBV4-1 and TRBJ1-1; D possibly corresponds to TRBD1 (6 bases). CDR3 length: 14 amino acids. Germline V CDR1 and CDR2: MGHRA, YSYEKL. The V end lost 3 bases, the J end lost 1 base, and 9 bases lay between the germline ends. The CDR3 sequence is CASSQEGGNTEAFF. CDR3 nucleotides: TGCGCCAGCAGCCAGGAAGGGGGGAACACTGAAGCTTTCTTT.

The chain is built from TRBV15 and TRBJ1-4; 7 positions agree with TRBD1. The J segment lost 7 bases and the V segment lost 11 bases, leaving 13 bases of the junction unmatched. Germline CDR1 is LNHNV and CDR2 is YYDKDF (reference sequence). This CDR3 region has 14 residues. The CDR3 loop reads CASTRQGGPEKLFF. In nucleotides, the CDR3 is TGTGCCTCCACCCGACAGGGTGGACCTGAAAAACTGTTTTTT.

This chain links TRBV24-1 with TRBJ1-5; D is undetermined. CDR1 and CDR2 (germline): KGHDR, SFDVKD. Trimming stripped 0 bases from V and 7 bases from J, with 9 bases between. CDR3 length equals 14 residues. CDR3 amino acids: CATSDLASGQPQHF. In DNA, the CDR3 is TGTGCCACCAGTGATTTGGCTTCGGGACAGCCCCAGCATTTT.

The genes are TRBV5-1 and TRBJ2-4; the match to TRBD1 covers 9 bases. Per germline, CDR1 SGHRS and CDR2 YFSETQ. The CDR3 length is 17 residues. After removal of 0 bases from V and 5 bases from J, the junction contained 9 bases not matched to a gene. The CDR3 region has the DNA TGCGCCAGCAGCTTGGCTTCAACGGGACAGGGCCAAAACATTCAGTACTTC. Protein product: CASSLASTGQGQNIQYF.

The V call is TRBV2, the J call TRBJ2-7, with D tentatively TRBD2 (6 bases). Trimming pared 8 bases from V and 7 bases from J, leaving 12 bases between. The germline V gene encodes CDR1 SNHLY and CDR2 FYNNEI. There are 11 residues in the CDR3. The CDR3 loop is CASFGGEEQYF. CDR3 DNA: TGTGCCAGCTTCGGGGGTGAGGAGCAGTACTTC.

The chain links TRBV10-1 to TRBJ1-1, with D possibly being TRBD1 (6 bases). The length of the CDR3 is 11 residues. CDR1 is WNHNN and CDR2 is SYGVQD in the germline V gene (reference sequence). Deletions cut 3 bases from V and 14 bases from J, with 13 bases between. CDR3 residues: CASSDPPRGFF. CDR3 sequence (DNA): TGCGCCAGCAGTGACCCTCCCAGGGGCTTCTTT.

V and J are TRBV6-2 or TRBV6-3 and TRBJ2-7; 7 bases align to TRBD1. Germline V CDR1 and CDR2: MNHEY, SVGEGT. The CDR3 length is 12 residues. Unmatched junction bases numbered 5, after V lost 6 bases and J lost 6 bases. CDR3 coding DNA: TGTGCCAGCAGCCTTACAGGGGTCGAGCAGTACTTC. Its protein product is CASSLTGVEQYF.

V and J are TRBV19 and TRBJ2-7; either TRBD1 or TRBD2 may fit D (5 bases each). The V end lost 4 bases, the J end lost 4 bases, and 17 bases lay between the germline ends. There are 15 residues in the CDR3. The germline V gene has CDR1 LNHDA and CDR2 SQIVND (reference sequence). The CDR3 protein is CASSKQATGEYEQYF. The CDR3 bases are TGTGCCAGTAGTAAACAGGCAACTGGGGAGTACGAGCAGTACTTC.

This rearrangement joins TRBV2 to TRBJ1-2, with D perhaps TRBD1 (5 bases). With 8 bases removed from V and 0 bases from J, the gap between germline ends came to 16 bases. Germline V gene lookup returns CDR1 SNHLY and CDR2 FYNNEI. The CDR3 sequence is 15 residues long. The CDR3 spells CASGGRQLANYGYTF. CDR3 nucleotide sequence: TGTGCCAGCGGGGGGAGGCAGTTAGCTAACTATGGCTACACCTTC.

The chain carries TRBV27 and TRBJ1-6, with D unresolved. V was pared by 7 bases and J by 7 bases, with 23 bases between. The CDR3 sequence is 17 residues long. In germline, CDR1 is MNHEY, CDR2 SMNVEV (reference sequence). CDR3 sequence (DNA): TGTGCCAGCACCCAAAGTGGAGGCCTGATCCCCAATTCACCCCTCCACTTT. It is translated as CASTQSGGLIPNSPLHF.

The chain employs TRBV4-3 and TRBJ1-3, with 7 bases fitting TRBD1. The trim removed 2 bases at V and 1 base at J, leaving 2 bases unmatched. Germline CDR1 is LGHNA and CDR2 is YSLEER. The CDR3 consists of 15 residues. CDR3 region: CASSQQQGSGNTIYF. CDR3 nucleotides: TGCGCCAGCAGCCAACAACAGGGGTCTGGAAACACCATATATTTT.

The chain links TRBV27 to TRBJ2-2; 12 bases are shared with TRBD2. Trimming at V came to 1 base and at J to 5 bases, leaving 5 bases not matched to a gene. CDR1 MNHEY and CDR2 SMNVEV come from the germline V gene (reference sequence). The CDR3 is 17 residues long. CDR3 loop: CASSLFSGTSGTGELFF. Written as DNA, the CDR3 is TGTGCCAGCAGTTTATTTTCCGGGACTAGCGGGACCGGGGAGCTGTTTTTT.

This clone has a single count. The chain has TRBV9 and TRBJ2-6; D unresolved. Germline V gives CDR1 SGDLS, CDR2 YYNGEE. V shed 5 bases and J shed 0 bases, with 9 bases lying between them. This CDR3 spans 15 amino acids. CDR3 sequence reads: CASSLSGSGANVLTF. As DNA, the CDR3 is TGTGCCAGCAGTTTAAGTGGCTCTGGGGCCAACGTCCTGACTTTC.

This chain uses TRBV9 with TRBJ2-3, with D perhaps being TRBD1 or TRBD2 (5 bases each). The CDR3 covers 16 residues. V was cut by 4 bases and J by 2 bases, with 17 bases left in between. Germline CDR1 reads SGDLS; CDR2 reads YYNGEE. The chain's CDR3 is CASSSAGTSSTDTQYF. CDR3 nucleotide sequence: TGTGCCAGCAGCTCGGCCGGGACCTCCTCCACAGATACGCAGTATTTT.